Below, 27 T cell receptor beta chains from the same sample are listed, as sequenced in a study of cytomegalovirus exposure and HLA in healthy donors. 13 Jbeta primers and 60 Vbeta primers were used for the PCR. Assay: immunoSEQ multiplex PCR; the TCRdb copy retains only in-frame clones and omits some. The data show about 150,000 clones, over 60% seen once. The sequencing sample was made of PBMCs. Source of these receptors: a male donor in good health and CMV-seronegative.

The chain uses TRBV5-1 and TRBJ1-5; 12 bases match TRBD1. V was clipped by 0 bases and J by 6 bases; unmatched bases: 4. This CDR3 has 16 amino acids. Germline-derived CDR1 and CDR2 are SGHRS and YFSETQ. In nucleotides, the CDR3 is TGCGCCAGCAGCTTGGGAGGGACAGGGGGCTCTCAGCCCCAGCATTTT. Its protein is CASSLGGTGGSQPQHF.

The chain couples TRBV28 to TRBJ1-2; D call uncertain. Trimming pared 0 bases from V and 6 bases from J, leaving 17 bases between. Per the germline V gene, CDR1 is MDHEN and CDR2 is SYDVKM. The CDR3 is 16 residues long. As DNA, the CDR3 is TGTGCCAGCAGTTTATGGGGCTTGGAGGCCCTGAATGGCTACACCTTC. This gives the protein CASSLWGLEALNGYTF.

V gene TRBV28 combines with J gene TRBJ1-2; D gene unclear. This CDR3 has 16 residues. V gave up 3 bases and J gave up 1 base, with 15 bases separating them. From germline, CDR1 is MDHEN and CDR2 SYDVKM. In DNA, the CDR3 is TGTGCCAGCAGTTTCCCCGGCGGGAGATATAACTATGGCTACACCTTC. Its translation: CASSFPGGRYNYGYTF.

The chain has TRBV6-6 and TRBJ2-7, with 7 bases lining up with TRBD2. The germline CDR1 and CDR2 sequences are MNHNY and SVGAGI (reference sequence). The CDR3 has 16 amino acids. V lost 6 bases and J lost 1; bases outside the gene matches: 12. In nucleotides, the CDR3 is TGTGCCAGCAGCTCCGAGCTAGCGGTTGCATCCTACGAGCAGTACTTC. Residues: CASSSELAVASYEQYF.

The sample holds a few counts of this clone. V usage is TRBV2 and J usage is TRBJ1-2, with 9 bases lining up with TRBD1. Germline loops: CDR1 SNHLY, CDR2 FYNNEI. This CDR3 region has 15 residues. Trimming at V came to 5 bases and at J to 0 bases, leaving 4 bases not matched to a gene. For the CDR3, the DNA is TGTGCCAGCAGTCGGACAGGGGTAGCTAACTATGGCTACACCTTC. Its protein product is CASSRTGVANYGYTF. Filled out from reference TRBV2 and TRBJ1-2, the complete variable domain reads EPEVTQTPSHQVTQMGQEVILRCVPISNHLYFYWYRQILGQKVEFLVSFYNNEISEKSEIFDDQFSVERPDGSNFTLKIRSTKLEDSAMYFCASSRTGVANYGYTFGSGTRLTVV.

Comments on this clone: The identical CDR3 is also encoded by other nucleotide sequences in the sample. The J gene is TRBJ2-2, the V gene TRBV28; 7 positions agree with TRBD1. CDR3 size: 15 residues. V gave up 3 bases and J gave up 0 bases; unmatched junction bases: 1. The germline V gene has CDR1 MDHEN and CDR2 SYDVKM. CDR3 sequence reads: CASSLGTANTGELFF. The CDR3, as DNA: TGTGCCAGCAGTTTGGGGACAGCGAACACCGGGGAGCTGTTTTTT.

The V gene is TRBV28, the J gene TRBJ1-2; D gene ambiguous. There are 11 residues in the CDR3. The V end was cut by 6 bases, the J end by 5 bases, with 7 bases between. In germline, CDR1 is MDHEN, CDR2 SYDVKM. The CDR3 protein is CASRKEYGYTF. DNA for the CDR3: TGTGCCAGCAGGAAGGAGTATGGCTACACCTTC.

The chain recombines TRBV5-1 with TRBJ2-2; D is possibly TRBD1 (5 bases). V dropped 7 bases and J dropped 8 bases, with 18 bases sitting between them. The CDR3 totals 14 residues. In germline, CDR1 is SGHRS, CDR2 YFSETQ. The CDR3 bases are TGCGCCAGCGGGCCTCAGCCAGGGCCGGGGGAGCTGTTTTTT. This encodes CASGPQPGPGELFF.

DNA of the CDR3: TGTGCCAGCAGCTTGGGGGCATATGGCTACACCTTC. Its translation: CASSLGAYGYTF. The chain joins TRBV5-4 to TRBJ1-2; D ambiguous. Trimming took off 0 bases at V and 5 bases at J, with 5 bases between the two ends. Germline V gene data show CDR1 as SGHNT and CDR2 as YYREEE (reference sequence). This CDR3 has 12 residues.

The chain carries TRBV11-2 and TRBJ1-1; no clear D gene. The CDR3 totals 14 residues. Between the trimmed V and J ends, which lost 1 base and 2 bases, there was a span of 8 bases. Germline V CDR1 and CDR2: SGHAT, FQNNGV. As DNA, the CDR3 is TGTGCCAGCAGCTTAGTCGGGGTAAACACTGAAGCTTTCTTT. Its protein product is CASSLVGVNTEAFF.

The chain links TRBV29-1 to TRBJ2-7; no clear D. The CDR3 is 11 residues long. Trimming took off 6 bases at V and 2 bases at J, with 8 bases between the two ends. The germline CDR1 and CDR2 sequences are SQVTM and ANQGSEA. The CDR3 DNA reads as TGCAGCGTACATACGACCTACGAGCAGTACTTC. The encoded protein is CSVHTTYEQYF.

The J gene is TRBJ2-1, the V gene TRBV29-1; the match to TRBD2 covers 7 bases. The CDR3 is 14 residues long. The V and J ends lost 4 bases and 6 bases, in that order; junction bases with no gene match: 9. Per germline, CDR1 SQVTM and CDR2 ANQGSEA. The CDR3 DNA sequence: TGCAGCGTTGTTAAGGGAGGGAAGGGCAATGAGCAGTTCTTC. It translates to CSVVKGGKGNEQFF.

The chain is built from TRBV30 and TRBJ1-1; 12 nucleotides align to TRBD1. J gave up 5 bases and V 2 bases, and 9 bases lay outside the gene matches. In germline, CDR1 is GTSNPN, CDR2 SVGIG (reference sequence). This CDR3 has 16 residues. This chain's CDR3 is CAWSSGQGAIKTEAFF. The DNA of the CDR3 is TGTGCCTGGAGTTCGGGACAGGGGGCGATCAAAACTGAAGCTTTCTTT.

V gene TRBV28 combines with J gene TRBJ1-5, with 8 bases matching TRBD1. Trimming at V came to 2 bases and at J to 5 bases, leaving 11 bases not matched to a gene. The germline CDR1 and CDR2 sequences are MDHEN and SYDVKM. The CDR3 consists of 17 residues. The CDR3 DNA reads as TGTGCCAGCAGTTTAAGGCAGGGGGCTGCGGGAGATCAGCCCCAGCATTTT. This sequence encodes CASSLRQGAAGDQPQHF.

The genes are TRBV27 and TRBJ2-3, with D possibly being TRBD2 (6 bases). The CDR3 runs 17 residues. CDR1 and CDR2 from the germline V gene are MNHEY and SMNVEV (reference sequence). V lost 1 base, J lost 1 base, and 15 bases lay in between. CDR3 sequence: CASSLFPTRGGTDTQYF. For the CDR3, the DNA is TGTGCCAGCAGTTTATTCCCGACTAGAGGGGGCACAGATACGCAGTATTTT.

The chain employs TRBV6-4 and TRBJ1-5; the D gene is possibly TRBD1 (6 bases). Trimming stripped 6 bases from V and 3 bases from J, with 9 bases between. This CDR3 spans 13 amino acids. Germline V lookup: CDR1 MRHNA, CDR2 SNTAGT. Here the CDR3 DNA reads TGTGCCAGCAGCCAGGGGAACAATCAGCCCCAGCATTTT. Its translation is CASSQGNNQPQHF.

The rearrangement links TRBV9 to TRBJ1-6; 9 nucleotides match TRBD1. The CDR3 runs to 16 residues. In germline, CDR1 is SGDLS, CDR2 YYNGEE. Germline trimming cut 0 bases from V and 10 bases from J; bases unmatched to any gene: 8. In DNA form, the CDR3 reads TGTGCCAGCAGCGTAGATACCGGGACAGGGTCCTCACCCCTCCACTTT. It is translated as CASSVDTGTGSSPLHF.

The chain employs TRBV5-1 and TRBJ2-1, with TRBD1 matching over 9 bases. The CDR3 spans 16 residues. The germline gives CDR1 SGHRS, CDR2 YFSETQ. Trimming cost V 2 bases and J 6 bases; bases outside gene matches: 9. CDR3 bases: TGCGCCAGCAGCTTAGCGGGACAGGGTCGAGGCAATGAGCAGTTCTTC. Protein product: CASSLAGQGRGNEQFF.

This clone turned up a few times. V gene TRBV27 combines with J gene TRBJ1-1; TRBD1 matches 8 bases. Germline V gene sequence: CDR1 MNHEY, CDR2 SMNVEV (reference sequence). The CDR3 is made up of 15 amino acids. Germline trimming cut 6 bases from V and 0 bases from J; bases unmatched to any gene: 6. CDR3 loop: CASRYRGDLNTEAFF. The CDR3 nucleotides read TGTGCCAGCAGGTACAGGGGGGACTTGAACACTGAAGCTTTCTTT.

The chain recombines TRBV30 with TRBJ1-5; 8 positions match TRBD1. The germline V gene encodes CDR1 GTSNPN and CDR2 SVGIG (reference sequence). Trimming took 1 base from V and 2 from J; bases not matched to a gene: 4. The CDR3 covers 15 residues. DNA of the CDR3: TGTGCCTGGAGTGCAGGGGGCTCGGGCAATCAGCCCCAGCATTTT. Amino acid sequence: CAWSAGGSGNQPQHF.

The chain uses TRBV5-1 and TRBJ2-5, with 12 bases aligning to TRBD2. Near its end, the DNA agrees better with TRBJ2-7, so the J call may be wrong. CDR1 SGHRS and CDR2 YFSETQ come from the germline V gene. The CDR3 is 15 amino acids. The CDR3 DNA is TGCGCCAGCAGCTTGAGACTAGCGGGAGACCACGAGCAGTACTTC. Translation: CASSLRLAGDHEQYF.

This chain joins TRBV27 and TRBJ2-7; 8 positions agree with TRBD1. The trim removed 5 bases at V and 0 bases at J, leaving 9 bases unmatched. Germline V gene lookup returns CDR1 MNHEY and CDR2 SMNVEV (reference sequence). The CDR3 covers 16 residues. The CDR3: CASSRLGQVFSYEQYF. CDR3 in DNA: TGTGCCAGCAGTAGACTGGGACAGGTATTCTCCTACGAGCAGTACTTC.

The genes are TRBV5-6 and TRBJ1-4, with a tentative D call TRBD1 (6 bases). The CDR3 extends over 13 amino acids. CDR1 and CDR2 (germline): SGHDT, YYEEEE. V was clipped by 6 bases and J by 8 bases, with 14 bases between them. CDR3 coding DNA: TGTGCCAGCAAAGGGGGGGCGGCGGAAAAACTGTTTTTT. This sequence encodes CASKGGAAEKLFF.

J is TRBJ1-3 and V is TRBV6-5; the D gene is possibly TRBD1 (5 bases). CDR3 size: 15 residues. Germline-derived CDR1 and CDR2 are MNHEY and SVGAGI. V was cut by 2 bases and J by 4 bases, with 12 bases left in between. The CDR3 coding sequence is TGTGCCAGCAGTTACCGCGGGGGAGCGGGAAACACCATATATTTT. This translates into CASSYRGGAGNTIYF.

This clone was counted ten times or more. The chain uses TRBV19 and TRBJ2-2; 7 bases match TRBD2. Germline CDR1 reads LNHDA; CDR2 reads SQIVND (reference sequence). The trim removed 7 bases at V and 5 bases at J, leaving 7 bases unmatched. The length of the CDR3 is 14 residues. CDR3 DNA: TGTGCCAGTACGGATGGCGGGAGTACCGGGGAGCTGTTTTTT. Its protein product is CASTDGGSTGELFF. Based on the CDR3 plus reference TRBV19 and TRBJ2-2, the full variable domain is DGGITQSPKYLFRKEGQNVTLSCEQNLNHDAMYWYRQDPGQGLRLIYYSQIVNDFQKGDIAEGYSVSREKKESFPLTVTSAQKNPTAFYLCASTDGGSTGELFFGEGSRLTVL.

The chain joins TRBV29-1 to TRBJ1-1; D may be TRBD1 (5 bases). The CDR3 extends over 13 amino acids. Trimming removed 4 bases from V and 0 bases from J, with 9 bases in between. Germline V gene sequence: CDR1 SQVTM, CDR2 ANQGSEA. The CDR3 loop reads CSVVGAVNTEAFF. The CDR3 DNA follows: TGCAGCGTTGTAGGGGCGGTGAACACTGAAGCTTTCTTT.

The chain joins TRBV28 to TRBJ2-1, with 9 bases aligning to TRBD1. This CDR3 has 17 residues. V lost 3 bases and J lost 7; bases outside the gene matches: 13. Germline CDR1 MDHEN, CDR2 SYDVKM. This CDR3 reads CASSFPFPGGQGNEQFF. The CDR3, as DNA: TGTGCCAGCAGTTTTCCCTTCCCGGGGGGACAGGGTAATGAGCAGTTCTTC.